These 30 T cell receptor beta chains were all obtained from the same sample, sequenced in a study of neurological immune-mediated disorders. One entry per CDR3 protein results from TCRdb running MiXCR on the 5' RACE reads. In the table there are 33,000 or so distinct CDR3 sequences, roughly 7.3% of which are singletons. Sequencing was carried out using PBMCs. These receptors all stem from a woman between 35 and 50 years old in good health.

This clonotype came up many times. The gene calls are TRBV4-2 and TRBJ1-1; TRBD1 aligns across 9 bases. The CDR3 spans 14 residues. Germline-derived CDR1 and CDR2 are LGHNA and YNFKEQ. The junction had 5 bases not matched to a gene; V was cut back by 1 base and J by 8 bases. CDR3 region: CASSQVWDREEAFF. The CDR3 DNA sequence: TGTGCCAGCAGCCAAGTTTGGGACAGGGAGGAAGCTTTCTTT.

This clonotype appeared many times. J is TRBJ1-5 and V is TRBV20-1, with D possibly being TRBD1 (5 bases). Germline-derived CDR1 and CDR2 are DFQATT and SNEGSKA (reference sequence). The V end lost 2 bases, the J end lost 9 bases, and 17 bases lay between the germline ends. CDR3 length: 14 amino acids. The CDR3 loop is CSARPGIPTGPQHF. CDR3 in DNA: TGCAGTGCTAGACCCGGGATCCCCACAGGGCCCCAGCATTTT.

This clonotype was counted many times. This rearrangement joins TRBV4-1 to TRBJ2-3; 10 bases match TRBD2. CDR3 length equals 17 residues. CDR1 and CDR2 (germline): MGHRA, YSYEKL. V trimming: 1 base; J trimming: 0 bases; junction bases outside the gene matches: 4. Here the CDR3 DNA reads TGCGCCAGCAGCCAAGTACATAGCGGGGGGAGCACAGATACGCAGTATTTT. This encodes CASSQVHSGGSTDTQYF.

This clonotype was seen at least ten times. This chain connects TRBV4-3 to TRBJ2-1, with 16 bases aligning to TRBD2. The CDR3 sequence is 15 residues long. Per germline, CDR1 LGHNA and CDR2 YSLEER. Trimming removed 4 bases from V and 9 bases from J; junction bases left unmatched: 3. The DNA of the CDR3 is TGCGCCAGCAGCCTGGGACTAGCGGGAGGGCGTGAGCAGTTCTTC. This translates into CASSLGLAGGREQFF.

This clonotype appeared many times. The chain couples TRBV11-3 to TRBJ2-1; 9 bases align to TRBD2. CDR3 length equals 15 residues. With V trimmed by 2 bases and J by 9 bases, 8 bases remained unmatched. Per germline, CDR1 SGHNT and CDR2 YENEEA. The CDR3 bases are TGTGCCAGCAGCTTAAGTTTAGCGGGAGAGGGTGAGCAGTTCTTC. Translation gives CASSLSLAGEGEQFF.

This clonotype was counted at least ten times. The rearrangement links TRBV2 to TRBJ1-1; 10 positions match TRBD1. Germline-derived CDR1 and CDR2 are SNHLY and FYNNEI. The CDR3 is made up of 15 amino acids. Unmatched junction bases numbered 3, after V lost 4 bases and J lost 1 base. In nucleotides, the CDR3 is TGTGCCAGCAGTGGGACAGGGGGAGGGAACACTGAAGCTTTCTTT. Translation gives CASSGTGGGNTEAFF.

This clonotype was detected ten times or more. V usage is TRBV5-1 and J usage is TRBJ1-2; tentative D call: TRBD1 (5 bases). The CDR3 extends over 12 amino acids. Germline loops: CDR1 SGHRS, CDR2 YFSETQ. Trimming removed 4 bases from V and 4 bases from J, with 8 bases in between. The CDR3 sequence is CASSAGTYGYTF. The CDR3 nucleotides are TGCGCCAGCAGCGCCGGGACCTATGGCTACACCTTC. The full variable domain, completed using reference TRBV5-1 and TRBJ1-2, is KAGVTQTPRYLIKTRGQQVTLSCSPISGHRSVSWYQQTPGQGLQFLFEYFSETQRNKGNFPGRFSGRQFSNSRSEMNVSTLELGDSALYLCASSAGTYGYTFGSGTRLTVV.

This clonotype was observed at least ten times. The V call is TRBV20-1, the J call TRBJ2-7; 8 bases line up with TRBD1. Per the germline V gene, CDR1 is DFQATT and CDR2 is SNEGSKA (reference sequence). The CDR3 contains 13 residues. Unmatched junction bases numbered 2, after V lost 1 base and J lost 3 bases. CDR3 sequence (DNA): TGCAGTGCTAGAGTAACAGGGGGCTACGAGCAGTACTTC. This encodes CSARVTGGYEQYF.

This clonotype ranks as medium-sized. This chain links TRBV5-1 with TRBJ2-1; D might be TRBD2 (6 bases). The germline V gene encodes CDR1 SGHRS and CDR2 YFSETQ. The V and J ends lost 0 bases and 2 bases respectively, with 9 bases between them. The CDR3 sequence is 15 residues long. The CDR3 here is CASSLDGGTYNEQFF. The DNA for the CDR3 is TGCGCCAGCAGCTTGGACGGCGGGACCTACAATGAGCAGTTCTTC.

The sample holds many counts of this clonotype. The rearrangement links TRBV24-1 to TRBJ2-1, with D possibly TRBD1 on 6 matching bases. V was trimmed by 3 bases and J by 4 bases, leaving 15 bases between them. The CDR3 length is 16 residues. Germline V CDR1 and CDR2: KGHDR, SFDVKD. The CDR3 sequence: CATSDLAGTTYNEQFF. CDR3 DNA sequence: TGTGCCACCAGTGATCTGGCCGGGACAACTTACAATGAGCAGTTCTTC.

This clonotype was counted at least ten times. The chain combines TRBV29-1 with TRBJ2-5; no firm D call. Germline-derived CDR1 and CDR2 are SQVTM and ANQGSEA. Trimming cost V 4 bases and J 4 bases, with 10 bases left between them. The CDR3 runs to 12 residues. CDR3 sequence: CSVGQGGETQYF. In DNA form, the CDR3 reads TGCAGCGTTGGACAAGGTGGAGAGACCCAGTACTTC.

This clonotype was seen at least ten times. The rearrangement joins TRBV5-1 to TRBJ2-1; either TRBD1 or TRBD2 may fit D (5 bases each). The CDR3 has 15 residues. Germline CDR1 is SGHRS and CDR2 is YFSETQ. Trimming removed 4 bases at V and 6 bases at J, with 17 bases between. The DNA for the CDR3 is TGCGCCAGCAGCGCGGAAAACCGGGGACGCAATGAGCAGTTCTTC. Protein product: CASSAENRGRNEQFF.

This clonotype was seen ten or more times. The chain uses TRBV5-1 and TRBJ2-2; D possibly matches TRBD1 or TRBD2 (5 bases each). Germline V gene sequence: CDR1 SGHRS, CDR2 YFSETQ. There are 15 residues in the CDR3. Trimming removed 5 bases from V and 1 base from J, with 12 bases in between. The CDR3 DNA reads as TGCGCCAGCAGTTCCGGGACGGGGAACACCGGGGAGCTGTTTTTT. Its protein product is CASSSGTGNTGELFF.

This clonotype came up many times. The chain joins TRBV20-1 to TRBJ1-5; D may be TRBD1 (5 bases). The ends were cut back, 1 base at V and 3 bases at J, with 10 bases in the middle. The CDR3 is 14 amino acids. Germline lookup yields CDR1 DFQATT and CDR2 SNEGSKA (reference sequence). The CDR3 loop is CSARGGGDNQPQHF. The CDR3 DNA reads TGCAGTGCTAGAGGGGGGGGGGACAATCAGCCCCAGCATTTT.

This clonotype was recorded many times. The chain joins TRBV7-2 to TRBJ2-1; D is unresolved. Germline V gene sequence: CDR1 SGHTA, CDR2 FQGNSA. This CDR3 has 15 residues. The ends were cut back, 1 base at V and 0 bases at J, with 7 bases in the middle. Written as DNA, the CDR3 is TGTGCCAGCAGCTTAGTCAGCAGCTCCTACAATGAGCAGTTCTTC. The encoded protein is CASSLVSSSYNEQFF.

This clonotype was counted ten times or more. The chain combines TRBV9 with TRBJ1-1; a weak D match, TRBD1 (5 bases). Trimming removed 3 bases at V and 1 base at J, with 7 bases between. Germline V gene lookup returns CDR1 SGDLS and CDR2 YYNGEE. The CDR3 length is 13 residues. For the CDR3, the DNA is TGTGCCAGCAGCGACCAGGGGAACACTGAAGCTTTCTTT. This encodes CASSDQGNTEAFF.

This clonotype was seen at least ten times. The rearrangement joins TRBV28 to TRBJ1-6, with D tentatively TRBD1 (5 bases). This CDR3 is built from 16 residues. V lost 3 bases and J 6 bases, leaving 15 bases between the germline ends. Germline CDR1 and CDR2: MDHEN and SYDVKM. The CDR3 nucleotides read TGTGCCAGCAGTTTTACCCCAGGCGGGGGTAATTCACCCCTCCACTTT. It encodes CASSFTPGGGNSPLHF.

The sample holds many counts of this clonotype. Here the CDR3 reads CATSRDHATGYEQYF. CDR3 DNA: TGTGCCACCAGCAGAGATCATGCGACAGGCTACGAGCAGTACTTC. J is TRBJ2-7 and V is TRBV15; possible D gene TRBD1, 6 bases. Trimming stripped 0 bases from V and 3 bases from J, with 12 bases between. CDR3 length: 15 residues. Germline lookup yields CDR1 LNHNV and CDR2 YYDKDF (reference sequence).

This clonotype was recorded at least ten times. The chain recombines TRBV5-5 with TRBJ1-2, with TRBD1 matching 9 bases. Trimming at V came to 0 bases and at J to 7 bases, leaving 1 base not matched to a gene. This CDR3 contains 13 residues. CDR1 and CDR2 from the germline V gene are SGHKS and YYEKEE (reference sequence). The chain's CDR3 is CASSLGTGVGYTF. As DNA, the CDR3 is TGTGCCAGCAGCTTGGGGACAGGGGTTGGCTACACCTTC. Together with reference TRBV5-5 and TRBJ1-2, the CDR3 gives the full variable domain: DAGVTQSPTHLIKTRGQQVTLRCSPISGHKSVSWYQQVLGQGPQFIFQYYEKEERGRGNFPDRFSARQFPNYSSELNVNALLLGDSALYLCASSLGTGVGYTFGSGTRLTVV.

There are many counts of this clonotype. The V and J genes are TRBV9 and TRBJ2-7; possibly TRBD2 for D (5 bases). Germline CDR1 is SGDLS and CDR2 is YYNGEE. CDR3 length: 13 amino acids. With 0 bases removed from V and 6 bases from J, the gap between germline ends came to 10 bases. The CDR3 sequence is CASSVDLAGEQYF. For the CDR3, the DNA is TGTGCCAGCAGCGTAGATCTAGCTGGCGAGCAGTACTTC.

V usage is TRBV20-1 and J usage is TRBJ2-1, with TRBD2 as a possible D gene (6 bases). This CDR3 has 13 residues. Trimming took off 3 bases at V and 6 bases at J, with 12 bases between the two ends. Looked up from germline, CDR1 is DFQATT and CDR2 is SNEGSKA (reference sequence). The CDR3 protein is CSARGGASNEQFF. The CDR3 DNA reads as TGCAGTGCTAGGGGCGGGGCTTCCAATGAGCAGTTCTTC.

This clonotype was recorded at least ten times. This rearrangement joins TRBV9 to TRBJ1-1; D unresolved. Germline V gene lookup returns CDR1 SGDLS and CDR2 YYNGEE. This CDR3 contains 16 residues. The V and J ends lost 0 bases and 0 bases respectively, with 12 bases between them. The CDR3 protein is CASSVVISDVNTEAFF. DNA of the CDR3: TGTGCCAGCAGCGTAGTAATTTCAGATGTGAACACTGAAGCTTTCTTT.

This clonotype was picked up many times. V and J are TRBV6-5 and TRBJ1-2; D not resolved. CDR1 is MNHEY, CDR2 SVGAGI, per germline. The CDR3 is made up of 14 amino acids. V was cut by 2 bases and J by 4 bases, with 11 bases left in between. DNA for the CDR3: TGTGCCAGCAGTTACGACCGGAAAACCTATGGCTACACCTTC. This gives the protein CASSYDRKTYGYTF.

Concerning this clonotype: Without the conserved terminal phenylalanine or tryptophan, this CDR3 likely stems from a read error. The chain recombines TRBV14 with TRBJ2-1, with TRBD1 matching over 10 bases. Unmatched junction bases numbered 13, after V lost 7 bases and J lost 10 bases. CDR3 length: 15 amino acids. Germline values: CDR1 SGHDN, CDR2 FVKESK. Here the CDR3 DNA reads TGTGCCAGCACCACCAGGGACAGGGGCTTTGGGGAGCAGTTCTTA. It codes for CASTTRDRGFGEQFL.

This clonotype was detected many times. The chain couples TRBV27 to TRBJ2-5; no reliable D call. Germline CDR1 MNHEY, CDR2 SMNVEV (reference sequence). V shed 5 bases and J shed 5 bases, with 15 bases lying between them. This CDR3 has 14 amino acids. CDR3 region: CASSSYEGSETQYF. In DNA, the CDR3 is TGTGCCAGCAGTAGTTACGAAGGTTCCGAGACCCAGTACTTC.

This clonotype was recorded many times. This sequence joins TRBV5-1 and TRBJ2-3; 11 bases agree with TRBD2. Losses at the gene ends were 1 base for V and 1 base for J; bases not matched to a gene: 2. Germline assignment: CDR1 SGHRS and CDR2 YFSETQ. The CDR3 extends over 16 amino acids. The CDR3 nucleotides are TGCGCCAGCAGCTTGAGGGGACTAGCGGGCACAGATACGCAGTATTTT. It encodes CASSLRGLAGTDTQYF.

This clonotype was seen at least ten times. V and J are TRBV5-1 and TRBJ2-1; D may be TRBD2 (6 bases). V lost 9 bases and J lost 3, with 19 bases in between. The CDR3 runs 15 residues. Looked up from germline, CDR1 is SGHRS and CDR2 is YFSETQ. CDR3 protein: CATTQAGQLYNEQFF. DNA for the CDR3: TGCGCCACCACGCAAGCGGGTCAGCTCTACAATGAGCAGTTCTTC. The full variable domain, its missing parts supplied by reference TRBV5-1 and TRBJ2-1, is KAGVTQTPRYLIKTRGQQVTLSCSPISGHRSVSWYQQTPGQGLQFLFEYFSETQRNKGNFPGRFSGRQFSNSRSEMNVSTLELGDSALYLCATTQAGQLYNEQFFGPGTRLTVL.

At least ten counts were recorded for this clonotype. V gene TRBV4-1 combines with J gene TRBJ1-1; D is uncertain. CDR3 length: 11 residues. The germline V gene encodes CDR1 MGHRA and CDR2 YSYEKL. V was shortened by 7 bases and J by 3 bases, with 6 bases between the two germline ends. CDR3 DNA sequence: TGCGCCAGCACTTCGCACACTGAAGCTTTCTTT. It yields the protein CASTSHTEAFF.

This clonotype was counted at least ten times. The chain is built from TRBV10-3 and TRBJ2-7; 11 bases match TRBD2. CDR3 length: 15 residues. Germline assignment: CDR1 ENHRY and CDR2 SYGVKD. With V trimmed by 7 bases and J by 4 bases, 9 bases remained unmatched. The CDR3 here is CAITSTSGIAYEQYF. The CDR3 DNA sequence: TGTGCCATCACCTCGACTAGCGGGATAGCGTACGAGCAGTACTTC.

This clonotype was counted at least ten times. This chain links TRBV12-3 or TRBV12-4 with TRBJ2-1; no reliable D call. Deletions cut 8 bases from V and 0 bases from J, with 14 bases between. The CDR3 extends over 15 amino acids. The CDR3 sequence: CASAPSWSSYNEQFF. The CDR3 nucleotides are TGTGCCAGCGCCCCTTCCTGGAGCTCCTACAATGAGCAGTTCTTC.